Shown below are 29 T cell receptor beta chains from a single sample sequenced in a study of blood T cell repertoires in COVID-19. Measured with immunoSEQ multiplex PCR; TCRdb has only the in-frame clones, and not every one. The sample includes approximately 270,000 clones, roughly 88% of them seen just once. The sequenced sample was peripheral blood. The origin of the receptors is a woman between 65 and 79 years old with acute or convalescent COVID-19.

The chain employs TRBV3-1 (or the pseudogene TRBV3-2) and TRBJ1-1; TRBD1 matches 8 bases. Trimming cost V 4 bases and J 5 bases; bases outside gene matches: 18. The CDR3 sequence is 18 residues long. The germline V gene encodes CDR1 LGHDT and CDR2 YNNKEL (reference sequence). CDR3 bases: TGTGCCAGCAGCCGGAGATCAGACAGGGGAGTGGGAAGGACTGAAGCTTTCTTT. Protein product: CASSRRSDRGVGRTEAFF.

The J gene is TRBJ1-3, the V gene TRBV5-6; D is undetermined. Germline loops: CDR1 SGHDT, CDR2 YYEEEE. The CDR3 has 14 residues. Trimming took off 4 bases at V and 4 bases at J, with 12 bases between the two ends. DNA of the CDR3: TGTGCCAGCAGCCCCGGGAGGGTCGGAAACACCATATATTTT. Protein sequence: CASSPGRVGNTIYF.

The chain recombines TRBV27 with TRBJ2-1, with 8 nucleotides matching TRBD2. The CDR3 consists of 13 residues. The germline V gene has CDR1 MNHEY and CDR2 SMNVEV (reference sequence). The J segment lost 12 bases and the V segment lost 6 bases, leaving 10 bases of the junction unmatched. CDR3 bases: TGTGCCAGCAGCGCCCGCCCCCGGGGGGGGCAGTTCTTC. It specifies CASSARPRGGQFF.

The CDR3, as DNA: TGTGCCAGCAGCCAATTGGACACCTCCTACGAGCAGTACTTC. It yields the protein CASSQLDTSYEQYF. V gene TRBV14 combines with J gene TRBJ2-7; maybe TRBD1 (5 bases). V was trimmed by 2 bases and J by 0 bases, leaving 8 bases between them. CDR3 length: 14 amino acids. Germline lookup yields CDR1 SGHDN and CDR2 FVKESK.

This chain links TRBV7-9 with TRBJ2-1, with D maybe TRBD1 (6 bases). CDR3 size: 14 residues. Germline V gene sequence: CDR1 SEHNR, CDR2 FQNEAQ (reference sequence). Deletions cut 10 bases from V and 6 bases from J, with 19 bases between. The CDR3 DNA reads TGTGCCATACCCCAGGGGATTTTCGCCAATGAGCAGTTCTTC. It codes for CAIPQGIFANEQFF.

The V and J genes are TRBV18 and TRBJ1-2; D remains ambiguous. This CDR3 comprises 14 residues. The germline CDR1 and CDR2 sequences are KGHSH and LQKENI. V lost 3 bases, J lost 8 bases, and 16 bases lay in between. The CDR3 region is CASSPLAGPEGYTF. CDR3 sequence (DNA): TGTGCCAGCTCACCCCTGGCAGGCCCGGAAGGCTACACCTTC.

The sample holds a few counts of this clone. The chain employs TRBV5-4 and TRBJ2-3, with D unresolved. Germline loops: CDR1 SGHNT, CDR2 YYREEE (reference sequence). The CDR3 length is 15 residues. V gave up 0 bases and J gave up 0 bases, with 8 bases separating them. DNA of the CDR3: TGTGCCAGCAGCTTGGGTAGCAGAAGCACAGATACGCAGTATTTT. Translated: CASSLGSRSTDTQYF.

As to this clone: Other DNA sequences in this sample translate to the same CDR3. This chain connects TRBV5-1 to TRBJ2-2; D may be TRBD2 (6 bases). Trimming pared 0 bases from V and 5 bases from J, leaving 11 bases between. The CDR3 length is 15 residues. Germline CDR1 is SGHRS and CDR2 is YFSETQ. CDR3 sequence: CASSLVAGSTGELFF. The CDR3 bases are TGCGCCAGCAGCTTGGTGGCGGGGTCGACCGGGGAGCTGTTTTTT.

This chain joins TRBV3-1 (or the pseudogene TRBV3-2) and TRBJ2-5; D is perhaps TRBD1 (6 bases). The CDR3 runs 13 residues. V was pared by 1 base and J by 5 bases, with 8 bases between. The germline V gene encodes CDR1 LGHDT and CDR2 YNNKEL (reference sequence). This CDR3 is CASSQVGAETQYF. The CDR3 DNA sequence: TGTGCCAGCAGCCAAGTGGGGGCCGAGACCCAGTACTTC.

This chain uses TRBV18 with TRBJ1-3; 7 positions agree with TRBD1. This CDR3 spans 16 amino acids. Germline loops: CDR1 KGHSH, CDR2 LQKENI. The junction had 6 bases not matched to a gene; V was cut back by 4 bases and J by 0 bases. The CDR3 DNA reads as TGTGCCAGCTCACAGGGGACAGTACTCTCTGGAAACACCATATATTTT. It yields the protein CASSQGTVLSGNTIYF.

This chain connects TRBV5-1 to TRBJ2-4; D is undetermined. Germline values: CDR1 SGHRS, CDR2 YFSETQ. CDR3 length: 14 residues. V dropped 4 bases and J dropped 2 bases, with 10 bases sitting between them. CDR3 bases: TGCGCCAGCAGCCCGGAGTCCCCCAAAAACATTCAGTACTTC. Its translation is CASSPESPKNIQYF.

V gene TRBV19 combines with J gene TRBJ1-1, with 10 bases fitting TRBD1. V shed 2 bases and J 6 bases; nucleotides not matched to a gene: 9. From germline, CDR1 is LNHDA and CDR2 SQIVND (reference sequence). This CDR3 contains 16 residues. The chain's CDR3 is CASSISPGQGIPEAFF. The CDR3 DNA reads as TGTGCCAGTAGTATATCCCCGGGACAGGGGATACCTGAAGCTTTCTTT.

The chain has TRBV19 and TRBJ2-1; D perhaps matches TRBD2 (5 bases). The length of the CDR3 is 14 residues. V lost 1 base, J lost 6 bases, and 10 bases lay in between. From germline, CDR1 is LNHDA and CDR2 SQIVND (reference sequence). CDR3: CASSIGTGINEQFF. For the CDR3, the DNA is TGTGCCAGTAGTATAGGGACTGGTATCAATGAGCAGTTCTTC.

This chain connects TRBV10-2 to TRBJ1-1; possible D gene TRBD1, 5 bases. V gave up 3 bases and J gave up 1 base, with 12 bases separating them. Germline V lookup: CDR1 WSHSY, CDR2 SAAADI. The CDR3 sequence is 15 residues long. The CDR3, as DNA: TGCGCCAGCAGTGACTTCCGGGGGAGGAACACTGAAGCTTTCTTT. The encoded protein is CASSDFRGRNTEAFF.

Only a few counts were recorded for this clone. This chain links TRBV15 with TRBJ1-3; D not certain. The CDR3 length is 18 residues. Trimming took 0 bases from V and 0 from J, leaving 15 bases between them. The germline gives CDR1 LNHNV, CDR2 YYDKDF (reference sequence). The CDR3 DNA reads as TGTGCCACCAGCAGAGAATTAGACACCCGCTACTCTGGAAACACCATATATTTT. Translated: CATSRELDTRYSGNTIYF.

The chain uses TRBV19 and TRBJ1-5; D ambiguous. Germline values: CDR1 LNHDA, CDR2 SQIVND (reference sequence). Between the trimmed V and J ends, which lost 3 bases and 3 bases, there was a span of 6 bases. The CDR3 runs to 13 residues. CDR3 sequence (DNA): TGTGCCAGTAGTATGTCTTTCAATCAGCCCCAGCATTTT. Protein sequence: CASSMSFNQPQHF.

This chain connects TRBV12-5 to TRBJ2-7, with 8 bases matching TRBD1. Germline-derived CDR1 and CDR2 are LGHNT and FRNRAP. The length of the CDR3 is 13 residues. V was clipped by 4 bases and J by 7 bases; unmatched bases: 6. The CDR3 loop is CASGSGQAGEQYF. CDR3 nucleotides: TGTGCTAGTGGTTCGGGACAGGCGGGGGAGCAGTACTTC.

This clone was seen a handful of times. The chain joins TRBV5-4 to TRBJ2-1, with 8 bases aligning to TRBD2. This CDR3 region has 15 residues. The germline CDR1 and CDR2 sequences are SGHNT and YYREEE (reference sequence). Losses at the gene ends were 0 bases for V and 4 bases for J; bases not matched to a gene: 3. CDR3 DNA sequence: TGTGCCAGCAGCTTGGAGCGGGGGACATACAATGAGCAGTTCTTC. It yields the protein CASSLERGTYNEQFF.

The rearrangement joins TRBV18 to TRBJ2-2; D gene unclear. The CDR3 consists of 14 residues. Germline-derived CDR1 and CDR2 are KGHSH and LQKENI. V was clipped by 6 bases and J by 4 bases, with 12 bases between them. The CDR3 DNA follows: TGTGCCAGCTCCCCCCCTCAGCGCACCGGGGAGCTGTTTTTT. This codes for CASSPPQRTGELFF.

CDR3 region: CASSQSRGQAGYYGYTF. CDR3 nucleotides: TGCGCCAGCAGTCAATCGCGAGGACAGGCGGGTTACTATGGCTACACCTTC. The rearrangement links TRBV23-1 to TRBJ1-2, with 7 bases aligning to TRBD1. TRBV23-1 is placed among ORFs of uncertain function. The CDR3 extends over 17 amino acids. The V segment lost 0 bases and the J segment 3 bases; nucleotides outside the gene matches: 10.

This chain joins TRBV5-6 and TRBJ2-2; 9 bases are shared with TRBD2. CDR1 SGHDT and CDR2 YYEEEE come from the germline V gene. The CDR3 consists of 16 residues. The V and J ends lost 2 bases and 3 bases, in that order; junction bases with no gene match: 5. The CDR3 DNA follows: TGTGCCAGCAGCTTCGGCGGGGGGGATCACACCGGGGAGCTGTTTTTT. It specifies CASSFGGGDHTGELFF.

This rearrangement joins TRBV12-5 to TRBJ1-5, with 10 bases that match TRBD1. V shed 2 bases and J 5 bases; nucleotides not matched to a gene: 9. Germline values: CDR1 LGHNT, CDR2 FRNRAP. The CDR3 has 17 amino acids. For the CDR3, the DNA is TGTGCTAGTGGTTTGACCCTCACCGGGACAGGGGATCAGCCCCAGCATTTT. This sequence encodes CASGLTLTGTGDQPQHF.

V is TRBV10-3 and J is TRBJ2-2, with 10 positions matching TRBD1. Unmatched junction bases numbered 7, after V lost 10 bases and J lost 5 bases. Germline loops: CDR1 ENHRY, CDR2 SYGVKD. This CDR3 is 14 amino acids long. The CDR3 here is CASRDRGFTGELFF. The CDR3 nucleotides read TGTGCCAGCCGGGACAGGGGTTTTACCGGGGAGCTGTTTTTT.

The chain recombines TRBV29-1 with TRBJ1-1; D remains unclear. There are 11 residues in the CDR3. From germline, CDR1 is SQVTM and CDR2 ANQGSEA. V dropped 6 bases and J dropped 3 bases, with 8 bases sitting between them. This chain's CDR3 is CSVSEHTEAFF. The CDR3 DNA follows: TGCAGCGTAAGTGAGCACACTGAAGCTTTCTTT.

The chain combines TRBV11-2 with TRBJ2-2, with D possibly being TRBD2 (6 bases). Germline loops: CDR1 SGHAT, CDR2 FQNNGV. V dropped 5 bases and J dropped 5 bases, with 12 bases sitting between them. This CDR3 comprises 14 residues. Written as DNA, the CDR3 is TGTGCCAGCAGCGCTATTCGGGGGACCGGGGAGCTGTTTTTT. This gives the protein CASSAIRGTGELFF.

The rearrangement links TRBV9 to TRBJ2-3; D may be TRBD2 (5 bases). This CDR3 spans 15 amino acids. V lost 4 bases and J lost 2, with 14 bases in between. CDR1 SGDLS and CDR2 YYNGEE come from the germline V gene. Here the CDR3 reads CASSSDAGNTDTQYF. In nucleotides, the CDR3 is TGTGCCAGCAGCTCCGATGCGGGCAACACAGATACGCAGTATTTT.

The chain combines TRBV11-2 with TRBJ1-1; 7 bases are a match to TRBD1. Germline CDR1 SGHAT, CDR2 FQNNGV. The CDR3 is 15 residues long. V gave up 1 base and J gave up 6 bases; unmatched junction bases: 8. The CDR3 loop reads CASSLGRAGGSEAFF. The DNA for the CDR3 is TGTGCCAGCAGCTTAGGTAGGGCAGGGGGGTCTGAAGCTTTCTTT.

This rearrangement joins TRBV12-3 or TRBV12-4 to TRBJ1-2; tentative D call: TRBD1 (6 bases). V was cut by 6 bases and J by 5 bases, with 10 bases left in between. The CDR3 contains 12 residues. CDR3 in amino acids: CASREGHYGYTF. CDR3 bases: TGTGCCAGCAGAGAGGGACATTATGGCTACACCTTC.

V and J are TRBV6-5 and TRBJ2-3, with 12 bases lining up with TRBD2. The trim removed 6 bases at V and 6 bases at J, leaving 4 bases unmatched. This CDR3 is 14 amino acids long. The germline CDR1 and CDR2 sequences are MNHEY and SVGAGI. Here the CDR3 reads CASRLAGGWDTQYF. In nucleotides, the CDR3 is TGTGCCAGCAGACTAGCGGGGGGTTGGGATACGCAGTATTTT.